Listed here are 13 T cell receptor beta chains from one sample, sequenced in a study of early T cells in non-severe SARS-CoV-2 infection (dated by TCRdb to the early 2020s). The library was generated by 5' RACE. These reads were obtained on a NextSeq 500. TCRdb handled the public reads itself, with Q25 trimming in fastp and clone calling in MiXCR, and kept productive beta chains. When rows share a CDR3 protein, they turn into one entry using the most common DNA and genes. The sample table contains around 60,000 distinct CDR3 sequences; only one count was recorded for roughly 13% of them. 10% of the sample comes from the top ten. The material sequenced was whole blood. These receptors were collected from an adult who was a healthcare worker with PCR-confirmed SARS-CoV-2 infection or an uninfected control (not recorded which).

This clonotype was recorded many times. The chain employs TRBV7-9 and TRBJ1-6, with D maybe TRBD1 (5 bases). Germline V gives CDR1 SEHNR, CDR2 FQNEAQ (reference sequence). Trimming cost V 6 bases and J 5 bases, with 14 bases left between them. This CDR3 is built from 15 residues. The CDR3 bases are TGTGCCAGCAGTTCGCCGGGACCGGATAATTCACCCCTCCACTTT. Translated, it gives CASSSPGPDNSPLHF. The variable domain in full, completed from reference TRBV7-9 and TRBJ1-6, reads DTGVSQNPRHKITKRGQNVTFRCDPISEHNRLYWYRQTLGQGPEFLTYFQNEAQLEKSRLLSDRFSAERPKGSFSTLEIQRTEQGDSAMYLCASSSPGPDNSPLHFGNGTRLTVT.

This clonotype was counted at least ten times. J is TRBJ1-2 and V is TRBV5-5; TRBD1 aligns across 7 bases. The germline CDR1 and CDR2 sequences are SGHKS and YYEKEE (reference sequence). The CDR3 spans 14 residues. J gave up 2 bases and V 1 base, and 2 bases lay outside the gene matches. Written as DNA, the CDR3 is TGTGCCAGCAGCTTGCCGGGACAGAACTATGGCTACACCTTC. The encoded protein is CASSLPGQNYGYTF.

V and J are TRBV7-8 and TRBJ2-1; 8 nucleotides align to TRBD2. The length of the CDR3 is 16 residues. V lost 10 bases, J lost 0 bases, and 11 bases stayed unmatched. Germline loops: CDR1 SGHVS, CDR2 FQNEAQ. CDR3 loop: CATATAGGASYNEQFF. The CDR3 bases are TGTGCCACCGCGACGGCGGGGGGCGCCTCCTACAATGAGCAGTTCTTC.

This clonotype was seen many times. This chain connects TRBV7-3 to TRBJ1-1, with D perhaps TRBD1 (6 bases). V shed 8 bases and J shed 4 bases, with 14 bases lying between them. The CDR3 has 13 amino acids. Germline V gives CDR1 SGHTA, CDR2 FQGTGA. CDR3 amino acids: CASGSGGGTEAFF. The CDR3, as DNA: TGTGCCAGCGGTTCGGGGGGCGGCACTGAAGCTTTCTTT.

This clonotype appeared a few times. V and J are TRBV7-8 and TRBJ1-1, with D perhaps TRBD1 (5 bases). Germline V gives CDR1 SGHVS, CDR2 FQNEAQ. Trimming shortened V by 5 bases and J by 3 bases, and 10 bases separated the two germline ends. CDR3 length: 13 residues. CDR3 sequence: CASSRQRDTEAFF. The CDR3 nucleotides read TGTGCCAGCAGCCGACAGAGGGACACTGAAGCTTTCTTT.

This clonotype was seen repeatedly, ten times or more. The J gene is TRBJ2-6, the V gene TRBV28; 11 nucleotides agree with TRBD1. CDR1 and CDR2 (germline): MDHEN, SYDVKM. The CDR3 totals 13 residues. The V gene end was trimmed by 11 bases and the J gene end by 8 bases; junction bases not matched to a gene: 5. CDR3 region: CAGGTGGTNVLTF. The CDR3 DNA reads TGTGCCGGGGGGACAGGGGGAACCAACGTCCTGACTTTC.

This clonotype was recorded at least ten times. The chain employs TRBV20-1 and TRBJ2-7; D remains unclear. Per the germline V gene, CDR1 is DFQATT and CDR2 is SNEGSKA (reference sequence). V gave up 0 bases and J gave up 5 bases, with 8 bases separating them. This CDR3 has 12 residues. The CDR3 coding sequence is TGCAGTGCTAGAGAAGCGAACAACGAGCAGTACTTC. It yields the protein CSAREANNEQYF.

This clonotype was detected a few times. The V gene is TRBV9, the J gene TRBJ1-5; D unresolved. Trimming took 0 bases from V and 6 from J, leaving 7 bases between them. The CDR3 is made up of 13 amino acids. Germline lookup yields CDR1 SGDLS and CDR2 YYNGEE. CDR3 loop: CASSVAERQPQHF. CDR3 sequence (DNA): TGTGCCAGCAGCGTAGCTGAGCGTCAGCCCCAGCATTTT.

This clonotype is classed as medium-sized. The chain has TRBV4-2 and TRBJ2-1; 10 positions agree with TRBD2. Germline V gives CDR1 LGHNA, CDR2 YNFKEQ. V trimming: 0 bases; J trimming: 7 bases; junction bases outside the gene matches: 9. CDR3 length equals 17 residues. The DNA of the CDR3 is TGTGCCAGCAGCCAAGAGGCCAGCGGGAGGGCCTTAAATGAGCAGTTCTTC. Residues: CASSQEASGRALNEQFF.

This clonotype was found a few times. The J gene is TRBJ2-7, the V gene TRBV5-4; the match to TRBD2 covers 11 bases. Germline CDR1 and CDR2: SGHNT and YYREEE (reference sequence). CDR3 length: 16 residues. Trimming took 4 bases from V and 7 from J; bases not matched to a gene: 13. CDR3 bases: TGTGCCAGCAGCCCGAATAGCGGGAGGGCCCTCTTAGAGCAGTACTTC. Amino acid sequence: CASSPNSGRALLEQYF.

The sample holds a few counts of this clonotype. The CDR3 here is CASSSGSRETQYF. The CDR3 DNA is TGTGCCAGCAGTTCCGGTTCCAGGGAGACCCAGTACTTC. The rearrangement uses TRBV7-3 and TRBJ2-5; the D is unclear. Germline V CDR1 and CDR2: SGHTA, FQGTGA. The length of the CDR3 is 13 residues. Trimming removed 6 bases from V and 5 bases from J, with 13 bases in between.

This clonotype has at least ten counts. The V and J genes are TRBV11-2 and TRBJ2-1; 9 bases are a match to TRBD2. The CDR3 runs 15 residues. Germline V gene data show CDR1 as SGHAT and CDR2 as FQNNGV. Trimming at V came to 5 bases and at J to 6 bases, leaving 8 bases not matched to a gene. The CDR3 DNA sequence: TGTGCCAGCAGCCCTGAGGGACTAGCCCCCAATGAGCAGTTCTTC. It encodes CASSPEGLAPNEQFF.

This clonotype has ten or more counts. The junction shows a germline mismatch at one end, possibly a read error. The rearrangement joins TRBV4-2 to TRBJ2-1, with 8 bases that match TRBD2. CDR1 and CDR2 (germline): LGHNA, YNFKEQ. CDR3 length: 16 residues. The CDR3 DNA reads TGTGCCAGCAGTCAAGAAGACGGGAGGGTCGGTAATGAGCAGTTCTTC. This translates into CASSQEDGRVGNEQFF.